The 13 T cell receptor beta chains reported below all come from one sample, sequenced in a study of blood T cell repertoires in COVID-19. TCRdb keeps only in-frame clones here, not all; method: immunoSEQ multiplex PCR. This sample carries 95,000 to 150,000 clones, roughly 88% of them seen once, and the ten largest clones take less than 5%. The specimen sequenced was peripheral blood. The receptor source for this set is a man aged 35 to 55 with acute or convalescent COVID-19.

The genes are TRBV2 and TRBJ1-2, with 11 nucleotides matching TRBD1. Looked up from germline, CDR1 is SNHLY and CDR2 is FYNNEI. Trimming cost V 6 bases and J 3 bases; bases outside gene matches: 15. The CDR3 extends over 18 amino acids. The CDR3 nucleotides read TGTGCCAGCAGACCCGGGACAGGGGGTGAAGGGGCTCACTATGGCTACACCTTC. It codes for CASRPGTGGEGAHYGYTF.

This clone showed up many times. DNA for the CDR3: TGTGCCAGCAGCCAAGCCCGACCGGGACTAGCGGTGCTTCAACTATACAATGAGCAGTTCTTC. Translating gives CASSQARPGLAVLQLYNEQFF. The rearrangement joins TRBV3-1 (or the pseudogene TRBV3-2) to TRBJ2-1, with 11 bases identical to TRBD2. Germline CDR1 is LGHDT and CDR2 is YNNKEL (reference sequence). This CDR3 region has 21 residues. V lost 1 base and J lost 4; bases outside the gene matches: 18.

The rearrangement uses TRBV6-1 and TRBJ1-5; D remains ambiguous. CDR1 and CDR2 from the germline V gene are MNHNS and SASEGT. Trimming removed 3 bases at V and 6 bases at J, with 9 bases between. The CDR3 has 13 residues. CDR3 loop: CASSDTIGQPQHF. CDR3 DNA sequence: TGTGCCAGCAGTGATACAATTGGTCAGCCCCAGCATTTT.

The gene calls are TRBV3-1 (or the pseudogene TRBV3-2) and TRBJ1-1; D possibly corresponds to TRBD1 (6 bases). This CDR3 has 12 residues. Looked up from germline, CDR1 is LGHDT and CDR2 is YNNKEL (reference sequence). Deletions cut 1 base from V and 9 bases from J, with 9 bases between. This CDR3 is CASSQGGQQAFF. The CDR3 DNA reads as TGTGCCAGCAGCCAAGGAGGACAGCAAGCTTTCTTT.

This rearrangement joins TRBV11-2 to TRBJ2-1; 8 bases fit TRBD2. Germline CDR1 is SGHAT and CDR2 is FQNNGV. This CDR3 is built from 16 residues. The ends lost 5 bases at V and 7 bases at J; junction bases unmatched: 13. The CDR3 DNA sequence: TGTGCCAGCAGCCCCGTAGGATACGGCGGGAGGAATGAGCAGTTCTTC. It is translated as CASSPVGYGGRNEQFF. The full variable domain, rest sourced from reference TRBV11-2 and TRBJ2-1, is EAGVAQSPRYKIIEKRQSVAFWCNPISGHATLYWYQQILGQGPKLLIQFQNNGVVDDSQLPKDRFSAERLKGVDSTLKIQPAKLEDSAVYLCASSPVGYGGRNEQFFGPGTRLTVL.

The rearrangement joins TRBV12-3 or TRBV12-4 to TRBJ2-7; 8 bases map to TRBD2. The CDR3 spans 13 residues. Trimming cost V 1 base and J 6 bases; bases outside gene matches: 2. The CDR3 protein is CASSLGGLGEQYF. DNA of the CDR3: TGTGCCAGCAGTTTAGGGGGACTAGGCGAGCAGTACTTC.

The V and J genes are TRBV3-1 (or the pseudogene TRBV3-2) and TRBJ2-7, with a possible D match to TRBD2 (6 bases). The CDR3 length is 12 residues. Germline V CDR1 and CDR2: LGHDT, YNNKEL (reference sequence). Trimming shortened V by 6 bases and J by 2 bases, and 8 bases separated the two germline ends. The DNA of the CDR3 is TGTGCCAGCAGGGGAGGCGCCTACGAGCAGTACTTC. Translating it yields CASRGGAYEQYF.

For the CDR3, the DNA is TGTGCCTGGACTAGTCAATCCTACAATGAGCAGTTCTTC. This sequence encodes CAWTSQSYNEQFF. The chain links TRBV30 to TRBJ2-1; D unclear. Per germline, CDR1 GTSNPN and CDR2 SVGIG (reference sequence). Deletions cut 4 bases from V and 1 base from J, with 8 bases between. The CDR3 totals 13 residues. Using reference TRBV30 and TRBJ2-1 for the parts outside the CDR3, the full variable domain is SQTIHQWPATLVQPVGSPLSLECTVEGTSNPNLYWYRQAAGRGLQLLFYSVGIGQISSEVPQNLSASRPQDRQFILSSKKLLLSDSGFYLCAWTSQSYNEQFFGPGTRLTVL.

The V gene is TRBV24-1, the J gene TRBJ2-1; 9 positions agree with TRBD1. Trimming at V came to 4 bases and at J to 14 bases, leaving 17 bases not matched to a gene. The germline V gene encodes CDR1 KGHDR and CDR2 SFDVKD. CDR3 length: 16 amino acids. Here the CDR3 reads CATSESGTGKWVRKFF. The CDR3 DNA sequence: TGTGCCACCAGTGAGTCCGGGACAGGGAAATGGGTTAGGAAGTTCTTC.

This sequence joins TRBV5-1 and TRBJ2-6; D might be TRBD2 (6 bases). The CDR3 length is 14 residues. Germline V gene data show CDR1 as SGHRS and CDR2 as YFSETQ. V was shortened by 7 bases and J by 3 bases, with 11 bases between the two germline ends. The CDR3 DNA reads as TGCGCCAGCCACGGGGGTAGTGGGGCCAACGTCCTGACTTTC. This codes for CASHGGSGANVLTF. The whole variable domain, filled in from reference TRBV5-1 and TRBJ2-6, reads KAGVTQTPRYLIKTRGQQVTLSCSPISGHRSVSWYQQTPGQGLQFLFEYFSETQRNKGNFPGRFSGRQFSNSRSEMNVSTLELGDSALYLCASHGGSGANVLTFGAGSRLTVL.

The V call is TRBV6-5, the J call TRBJ1-2, with TRBD1 as a possible D gene (6 bases). Germline lookup yields CDR1 MNHEY and CDR2 SVGAGI. The CDR3 extends over 14 amino acids. Trimming removed 7 bases from V and 3 bases from J, with 15 bases in between. In DNA form, the CDR3 reads TGTGCCAGCACCGTCGGGGGGCTTGACTATGGCTACACCTTC. Its protein is CASTVGGLDYGYTF.

In its sample, this clone was seen a few times. V gene TRBV5-1 combines with J gene TRBJ1-5, with D unresolved. Trimming pared 0 bases from V and 7 bases from J, leaving 8 bases between. The CDR3 is 13 residues long. From germline, CDR1 is SGHRS and CDR2 YFSETQ. As DNA, the CDR3 is TGCGCCAGCAGCTTGGCGTCCGGGCAGCCCCAGCATTTT. Protein sequence: CASSLASGQPQHF.

The count of this clone is one. The chain recombines TRBV27 with TRBJ2-5, with TRBD2 as a possible D gene (7 bases). This CDR3 has 16 amino acids. The germline V and J ends were trimmed by 1 base and 5 bases, with 17 bases remaining between them. CDR1 is MNHEY, CDR2 SMNVEV, per germline (reference sequence). The CDR3, as DNA: TGTGCCAGCAGTTTATTCAATGGCGGGGGCTGGGAGACCCAGTACTTC. Translation: CASSLFNGGGWETQYF.